The rows below give T cell receptor beta chains drawn from one sample of a study of T cells in Graves' hyperthyroidism and ophthalmopathy. Via MiXCR, TCRdb re-called the multiplex PCR reads, giving one row per CDR3 protein. The table records about 520,000 distinct CDR3 sequences, 20% to 25% of them present only once. What was sequenced was blood. These receptor sequences come from a man between 18 and 35 years old with Graves' hyperthyroidism. Each CDR3 is given without its conserved first and last residue.

v_gene,j_gene,CDR3aa
TRBV4-1,TRBJ2-7,ASSQARGTLAYEQY
TRBV12-3/TRBV12-4,TRBJ1-2,ASSPGGWGREDYGYT
TRBV7-8,TRBJ2-7,ASSLVLLNEQY
TRBV6-1,TRBJ1-1,ASSPWGRTKNTEAF
TRBV6-5,TRBJ1-1,ASSFPGGKHTEAF
TRBV6-2/TRBV6-3,TRBJ2-7,ASNLQGPSEQY
TRBV6-5,TRBJ2-7,ASSRLHEQY
TRBV7-1,TRBJ1-3,ASSSGRAGGPEFSGNTIY
TRBV6-2/TRBV6-3,TRBJ2-2,ASSLSGGEMF
TRBV5-1,TRBJ2-7,ASSLRTSGGADEQY
TRBV11-2,TRBJ1-5,ASSLGGFRGSSNQPQH
TRBV6-2/TRBV6-3,TRBJ1-3,ASRDWFSGNTIY
TRBV6-1,TRBJ1-5,ASMPGRNQPQH
TRBV6-5,TRBJ2-5,ASSLDNRTSGRVGQETQY
TRBV14,TRBJ2-2,ASSQVVGTGELF
TRBV24-1,TRBJ2-5,ATSDQDTIQETQY
TRBV29-1,TRBJ1-1,SVGLNRNTEAF
TRBV2,TRBJ1-2,ASSAAGYT
TRBV19,TRBJ2-2,ASSIGSTRTGELF
TRBV5-8,TRBJ2-5,ASSLANWGGETQY
TRBV5-1,TRBJ1-1,ASSWTGDKTEAF
TRBV12-3/TRBV12-4,TRBJ1-6,ASTAGAAYNSPLH
TRBV19,TRBJ1-2,ASFTGGPYGYT
TRBV5-1,TRBJ2-2,ASRALVRTTGELF
TRBV12-3/TRBV12-4,TRBJ1-2,ASSRPGGGYGYT
TRBV7-9,TRBJ1-5,ASSFTGGDQPQH
TRBV20-1,TRBJ1-2,SAYGGPYGYT
TRBV30,TRBJ1-1,AWTGTGGITEAF
TRBV27,TRBJ1-2,ASSLQTGTGTYGYT